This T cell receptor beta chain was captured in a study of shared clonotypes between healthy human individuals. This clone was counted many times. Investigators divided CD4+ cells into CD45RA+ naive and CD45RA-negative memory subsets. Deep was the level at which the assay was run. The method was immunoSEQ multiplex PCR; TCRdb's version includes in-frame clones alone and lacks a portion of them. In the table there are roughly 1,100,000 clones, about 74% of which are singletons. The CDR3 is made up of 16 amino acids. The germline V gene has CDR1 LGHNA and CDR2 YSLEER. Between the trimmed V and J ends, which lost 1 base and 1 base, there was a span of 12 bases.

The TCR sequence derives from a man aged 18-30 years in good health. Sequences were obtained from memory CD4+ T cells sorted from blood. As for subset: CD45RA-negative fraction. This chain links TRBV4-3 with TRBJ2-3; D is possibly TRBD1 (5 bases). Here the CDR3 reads CASSQVSGAGTDTQYF. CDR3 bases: TGCGCCAGCAGCCAAGTATCTGGGGCTGGCACAGATACGCAGTATTTT.